This TCR beta chain is from a study of cytomegalovirus exposure and HLA in healthy donors. This clone was detected only once. The V gene lost 10 bases and the J gene lost 6 bases, with 15 bases spanning the gap. This CDR3 region has 13 residues. The germline gives CDR1 SNHLY, CDR2 FYNNEI. The study ran its PCR with 60 Vbeta and 13 Jbeta primers. Clones were sequenced by immunoSEQ multiplex PCR, and TCRdb holds only the in-frame ones, with some missing. The sample has around 76,000 clones; around 76% are singletons. Specimen: PBMCs. This receptor was identified in a man in his forties in good health and CMV-seronegative. The rearrangement links TRBV2 to TRBJ2-2; D is unresolved. The CDR3 sequence: CATTGDWAGELFF. The DNA of the CDR3 is TGTGCCACCACTGGCGACTGGGCCGGGGAGCTGTTTTTT.